These T cell receptor beta chains were read from a single sample in a study of blood T cells in healthy people across ages. From the 5' RACE reads, TCRdb called clonotypes with MiXCR, one entry per CDR3 protein. The table records about 800,000 distinct CDR3 sequences, roughly 25% of them present only once. These data were likewise used in another study, on T cells of mothers and their children.

Sequencing was carried out using blood. The source of these receptors is a boy aged 10-17 years in good health. The CDR3 runs from the conserved cysteine through the conserved F or W. A D gene is named only where the DNA matches it firmly. Size is omitted from some rows. Given values are once, few, many or a class for expanded clones.

CDR3 length: 14; clone size: NA; V gene: TRBV19; D gene: NA; J gene: TRBJ1-1; CDR3 protein: CASSSVSMNTEAFF; CDR3 DNA: TGTGCCAGTAGCTCAGTCTCCATGAACACTGAAGCTTTCTTT
CDR3 length: 16; clone size: NA; V gene: TRBV2; D gene: NA; J gene: TRBJ2-3; CDR3 protein: CASRIGSFDFTDTQYF; CDR3 DNA: TGTGCCAGCAGGATCGGGAGTTTTGATTTCACAGATACGCAGTATTTT
CDR3 length: 14; clone size: few; V gene: TRBV4-3; D gene: TRBD2; J gene: TRBJ2-1; CDR3 protein: CASSQEFASGEQFF; CDR3 DNA: TGCGCCAGCAGCCAGGAATTCGCTAGCGGTGAGCAGTTCTTC
CDR3 length: 14; clone size: few; V gene: TRBV20-1; D gene: NA; J gene: TRBJ2-1; CDR3 protein: CSARVEAWYNEQFF; CDR3 DNA: TGCAGTGCTAGAGTGGAGGCCTGGTACAATGAGCAGTTCTTC
CDR3 length: 13; clone size: few; V gene: TRBV6-5; D gene: NA; J gene: TRBJ1-6; CDR3 protein: CASSPVGDSPLHF; CDR3 DNA: TGTGCCAGCAGTCCAGTCGGTGATTCACCCCTCCACTTT
CDR3 length: 12; clone size: NA; V gene: TRBV28; D gene: NA; J gene: TRBJ2-7; CDR3 protein: CAATEGAYEQYF; CDR3 DNA: TGTGCCGCAACGGAGGGTGCCTACGAGCAGTACTTC
CDR3 length: 12; clone size: few; V gene: TRBV7-9; D gene: NA; J gene: TRBJ1-2; CDR3 protein: CASSLDRSGYTF; CDR3 DNA: TGTGCCAGCAGCTTAGACCGAAGTGGCTACACCTTC
CDR3 length: 13; clone size: NA; V gene: TRBV2; D gene: TRBD1; J gene: TRBJ2-3; CDR3 protein: CASSRDSQDTQYF; CDR3 DNA: TGTGCCAGCAGCCGGGACAGTCAAGATACGCAGTATTTT
CDR3 length: 15; clone size: NA; V gene: TRBV6-1; D gene: TRBD2; J gene: TRBJ2-5; CDR3 protein: CASRSSSGGTEIQYF; CDR3 DNA: TGTGCCAGCAGATCCTCTAGCGGGGGAACGGAGATCCAGTACTTC
CDR3 length: 13; clone size: few; V gene: TRBV20-1; D gene: NA; J gene: TRBJ1-5; CDR3 protein: CSARPDWGQPQHF; CDR3 DNA: TGCAGTGCTAGACCCGATTGGGGTCAGCCCCAGCATTTT
CDR3 length: 16; clone size: many; V gene: TRBV5-8; D gene: TRBD2; J gene: TRBJ2-5; CDR3 protein: CASSLFSGGAQETQYF; CDR3 DNA: TGTGCCAGCAGCTTATTTAGCGGGGGGGCTCAAGAGACCCAGTACTTC
CDR3 length: 13; clone size: few; V gene: TRBV7-2; D gene: NA; J gene: TRBJ2-5; CDR3 protein: CASSPNPRRQQYF; CDR3 DNA: TGTGCCAGCAGCCCCAACCCGCGCCGTCAGCAGTACTTC
CDR3 length: 15; clone size: NA; V gene: TRBV5-1; D gene: TRBD2; J gene: TRBJ2-5; CDR3 protein: CASSWQTSGGETQYF; CDR3 DNA: TGCGCCAGCAGCTGGCAGACTAGCGGAGGGGAGACCCAGTACTTC
CDR3 length: 15; clone size: NA; V gene: TRBV25-1; D gene: TRBD1; J gene: TRBJ1-1; CDR3 protein: CASGEPGQRNTEAFF; CDR3 DNA: TGTGCCAGCGGTGAGCCGGGACAGCGGAACACTGAAGCTTTCTTT
CDR3 length: 15; clone size: few; V gene: TRBV20-1; D gene: TRBD2; J gene: TRBJ2-7; CDR3 protein: CSARDSGRQSYEQYF; CDR3 DNA: TGCAGTGCTAGAGATAGCGGGAGGCAATCCTACGAGCAGTACTTC
CDR3 length: 16; clone size: few; V gene: TRBV28; D gene: TRBD1; J gene: TRBJ1-2; CDR3 protein: CASSGGQGAFGYGYTF; CDR3 DNA: TGTGCCAGCAGTGGCGGACAGGGGGCATTTGGGTATGGCTACACCTTC
CDR3 length: 14; clone size: NA; V gene: TRBV6-5; D gene: NA; J gene: TRBJ1-2; CDR3 protein: CASSYQGINYGYTF; CDR3 DNA: TGTGCCAGCAGTTACCAGGGTATTAACTATGGCTACACCTTC
CDR3 length: 16; clone size: few; V gene: TRBV11-2; D gene: NA; J gene: TRBJ2-5; CDR3 protein: CASSLGSLGDQETQYF; CDR3 DNA: TGTGCCAGCAGCTTAGGATCATTGGGGGACCAAGAGACCCAGTACTTC
CDR3 length: 13; clone size: few; V gene: TRBV29-1; D gene: NA; J gene: TRBJ2-5; CDR3 protein: CSVRQVGQETQYF; CDR3 DNA: TGCAGCGTTCGGCAGGTGGGTCAAGAGACCCAGTACTTC
CDR3 length: 15; clone size: few; V gene: TRBV28; D gene: TRBD2; J gene: TRBJ2-1; CDR3 protein: CASSTSPSSYNEQFF; CDR3 DNA: TGTGCCAGCTCGACTAGCCCAAGCTCCTACAATGAGCAGTTCTTC
CDR3 length: 14; clone size: NA; V gene: TRBV7-3; D gene: NA; J gene: TRBJ2-1; CDR3 protein: CASSLTGTQSQQFF; CDR3 DNA: TGTGCCAGCAGCCTAACGGGTACCCAGTCTCAGCAGTTCTTC
CDR3 length: 14; clone size: NA; V gene: TRBV27; D gene: NA; J gene: TRBJ1-5; CDR3 protein: CASSISGGNQPQHF; CDR3 DNA: TGTGCCAGCAGTATTTCAGGGGGCAATCAGCCCCAGCATTTT
CDR3 length: 15; clone size: few; V gene: TRBV6-1; D gene: TRBD1; J gene: TRBJ1-1; CDR3 protein: CASCFEGQLNTEAFF; CDR3 DNA: TGTGCCAGCTGCTTCGAGGGACAGCTGAACACTGAAGCTTTCTTT
CDR3 length: 16; clone size: NA; V gene: TRBV6-2/TRBV6-3; D gene: NA; J gene: TRBJ2-3; CDR3 protein: CASSYYREANTDTQYF; CDR3 DNA: TGTGCCAGCAGTTACTACAGGGAGGCGAACACAGATACGCAGTATTTT
CDR3 length: 17; clone size: NA; V gene: TRBV19; D gene: NA; J gene: TRBJ2-1; CDR3 protein: CASSIDLGQRGYNEQFF; CDR3 DNA: TGTGCCAGTAGTATAGATCTTGGACAGCGGGGCTACAATGAGCAGTTCTTC
CDR3 length: 13; clone size: NA; V gene: TRBV29-1; D gene: NA; J gene: TRBJ2-7; CDR3 protein: CSVRGQISYEQYF; CDR3 DNA: TGCAGCGTGCGGGGACAGATCTCCTACGAGCAGTACTTC